The T cell receptor beta chain under discussion was sequenced for a study of T-cell memory formation after mild COVID-19 (dated by TCRdb to the early 2020s). About the full investigation: Most TCR sequence clusters were specific to one of the two donors. In a couple of donors, T-cell clones that expanded and contracted after mild COVID-19 were followed by sequencing TCRalpha and TCRbeta repertoires longitudinally. Two young, previously healthy adult volunteers, one female and one male, were included in the cohort.

Regarding this clonotype: Its recognized antigen is unknown. No much larger clone exists at a distance of one base, and base qualities are not known.

Broad study findings and their caveats: Contracting CD4+ clones were found mainly in CM and EM memory subsets, while CD8+ clones were enriched in EMRA. Some responding clones were detected in pre-infection memory, suggesting pre-existing cross-reactive memory T cells joined the SARS-CoV-2 response. Whether the second-wave clones peaking on day 37 were SARS-CoV-2 specific was not confirmed. Clones contracting from day 15 to 85 had balanced CD4/CD8 phenotypes, while a second wave expanding from day 15 to 37 was biased towards CD4+. The study included only a couple of mild cases, and larger cohorts that include severe cases with pre-infection samples were judged to be necessary.

The instrument given in TCRdb is Illumina NovaSeq 6000. cDNA libraries for TCRalpha and TCRbeta were prepared by 5'RACE using constant-segment primers, with sample barcodes and unique molecular identifiers added. RNA was extracted from every sample with Trizol reagent. The libraries were amplified in two PCR steps, and the second step added a second sample barcode and Illumina TruSeq adapters. Sequencing of libraries was performed on an Illumina NovaSeq with 2 x 150 bp paired-end reads. Per the source publication's procedure: Reads were demultiplexed and collapsed into UMI-guided consensus sequences with migec v1.2.7. Using mixcr v2.1.11, the UMI consensuses were aligned to TRA and TRB V and J templates and assembled into clonotypes. Clonotypes were classified as expanded or contracted when called significant by both edgeR and NoisET, with noise models trained on biological replicates. For edgeR calls, the cutoffs were a false discovery rate-adjusted p below 0.01 and a log2 fold-change threshold of 1. As an exploratory analysis of dynamics, max-normalized trajectories of the 1000 most abundant clonotypes were examined with PCA combined with hierarchical clustering. Separately sequenced CD4+ and CD8+ repertoires were used to assign a CD4 or CD8 phenotype to each responding clone. In TCRdb, the public reads were trimmed at Q25 with fastp and aligned with MiXCR, with productive beta chains retained. All rows with the same CDR3 protein become a single entry with the most common DNA and genes. The V and J calls and clone size come from TCRdb's table, not from the authors' own analysis. The sample profile shows around 410,000 distinct CDR3 sequences; roughly a quarter of them were found once. Around 13% of the sample is in the top ten clones.

PBMCs were isolated by Ficoll-Paque density gradient centrifugation. Sequenced sample: PBMCs or a T cell subset sorted from them (not recorded which). The clonotype comes from an adult woman who had mild COVID-19 (a few samples of this study predate the infection). The sample titles of this study are shuffled in the database, so cell type and time point are left out; the donor was told from shared clones.

The CDR3 region reads CASSQLSGTYPSEQYF. The nucleotide sequence reads TGTGCCAGCAGCCAGCTTTCCGGGACATATCCCTCCGAGCAGTACTTC. The rearranged chain carries TRBV5-4 and TRBJ2-7, with TRBD1 perhaps the D gene, on 6 matching bases. Deletion took 4 bases off V and 6 bases off J, with a span of 23 bases between the germline ends. Taken from the germline V gene (reference sequence), the CDR1 and CDR2 loops are SGHNT and YYREEE. Measured from the cysteine to the phenylalanine, the CDR3 is 16 residues long. This entry keeps only the CDR3 DNA: 48 bases, framed from base 1.